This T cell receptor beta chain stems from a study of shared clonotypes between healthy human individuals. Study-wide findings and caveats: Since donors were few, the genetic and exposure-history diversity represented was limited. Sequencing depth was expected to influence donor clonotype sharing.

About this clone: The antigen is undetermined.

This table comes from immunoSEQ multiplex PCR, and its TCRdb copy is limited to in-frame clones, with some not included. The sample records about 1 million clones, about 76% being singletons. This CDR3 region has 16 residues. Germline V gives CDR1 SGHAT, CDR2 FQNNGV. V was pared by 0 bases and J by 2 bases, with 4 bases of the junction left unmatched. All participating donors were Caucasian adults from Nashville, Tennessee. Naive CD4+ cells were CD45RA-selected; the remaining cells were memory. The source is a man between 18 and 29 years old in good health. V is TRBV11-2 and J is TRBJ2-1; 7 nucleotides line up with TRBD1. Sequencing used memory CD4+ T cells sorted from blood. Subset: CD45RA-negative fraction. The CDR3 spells CASSLEQGSAYNEQFF. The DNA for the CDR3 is TGTGCCAGCAGCTTAGAACAGGGGTCCGCCTACAATGAGCAGTTCTTC.